Sequencing of this T cell receptor beta chain was carried out in a study of human T cells and chemical hapten exposure. MiXCR was run by TCRdb on the RACE reads, yielding one entry per CDR3 protein. Of 150,000 to 200,000 distinct CDR3 sequences in the sample, approximately 15% are singletons; the top ten hold less than 2%. This sample's time point: patch test 1, 2 weeks after DPC sensitization. Documented treatment: therapeutic diphenylcyclopropenone sensitization with weekly scalp DPC. This CDR3 has 15 amino acids. Per germline, CDR1 SGHNT and CDR2 YYREEE (reference sequence). V gave up 9 bases and J gave up 0 bases, with 16 bases separating them.

This TCR derives from a woman in her 30s with alopecia areata. Some clones in this sample may be carry-over from other donors' samples. The chain couples TRBV5-4 to TRBJ1-3, with D unclear. Here the sequenced sample was whole blood, taken in connection with sensitization to the hapten diphenylcyclopropenone (DPC). This chain's CDR3 is CATTYGQTSGNTIYF. The CDR3 coding sequence is TGTGCCACCACCTACGGGCAGACCTCTGGAAACACCATATATTTT.